This is a list of T cell receptor beta chains from one sample in a study of blood T cell repertoires in COVID-19. Sequenced by immunoSEQ multiplex PCR; TCRdb stores in-frame clones only, minus some. The data show 390,000 or so clones, with roughly 86% seen just once and more than 9% held by the top ten. Specimen: peripheral blood. The receptor set was obtained from a woman in her twenties or thirties with COVID-19, enrolled during active disease. CDR3s include the opening cysteine and the closing phenylalanine or tryptophan. Fields, in order: clone size, V gene, D gene, J gene, CDR3 protein, CDR3 DNA. The D gene is left open where the match is weak. Expanded clones get a size class; other rows say once, few or many, or leave the size out.

NA	TRBV4-1	TRBD2	TRBJ2-1	CASSQVDLGLAYNEQFF	TGCGCCAGCAGCCAAGTAGACCTCGGACTAGCGTACAATGAGCAGTTCTTC
once	TRBV9	NA	TRBJ1-5	CASSGGQDFQPQHF	TGTGCCAGCAGCGGGGGTCAGGACTTTCAGCCCCAGCATTTT
NA	TRBV14	TRBD1	TRBJ2-5	CASSRLTGKVGETQYF	TGTGCCAGCAGCCGACTGACAGGGAAAGTAGGAGAGACCCAGTACTTC
few	TRBV19	NA	TRBJ2-7	CASSMRQYYEQYF	TGTGCCAGTAGTATGAGGCAGTACTACGAGCAGTACTTC
once	TRBV30	TRBD1	TRBJ1-4	CAWVHRDRVPSKLFF	TGTGCCTGGGTCCACCGGGACAGGGTCCCATCAAAACTGTTTTTT
NA	TRBV6-1	NA	TRBJ1-5	CASSDYGAKDQPQHF	TGTGCCAGCAGTGATTATGGGGCGAAGGATCAGCCCCAGCATTTT
NA	TRBV7-9	NA	TRBJ1-1	CASSFPGQNTEAFF	TGTGCCAGCAGCTTCCCTGGACAGAACACTGAAGCTTTCTTT
NA	TRBV19	TRBD1	TRBJ2-4	CASSKGSGQGNIQYF	TGTGCCAGTAGTAAGGGGTCTGGACAGGGAAACATTCAGTACTTC
once	TRBV14	NA	TRBJ2-5	CASSPGGQQETQYF	TGTGCCAGCAGCCCCGGGGGACAGCAAGAGACCCAGTACTTC
once	TRBV2	TRBD1	TRBJ2-5	CASREDRVETQYF	TGTGCCAGCAGGGAGGACAGGGTCGAGACCCAGTACTTC
once	TRBV7-2	TRBD2	TRBJ2-3	CASSLSSGWQVDTQYF	TGTGCCAGCAGCTTATCTAGCGGGTGGCAGGTAGATACGCAGTATTTT
once	TRBV25-1	TRBD2	TRBJ2-7	CASSSPGTSDLSYEQYF	TGTGCCAGCAGCTCTCCCGGGACTAGCGACCTCTCCTACGAGCAGTACTTC
NA	TRBV18	TRBD1	TRBJ1-3	CASSPRTGAAGNTIYF	TGTGCCAGCTCACCACGGACAGGGGCAGCTGGAAACACCATATATTTT
NA	TRBV7-2	TRBD2	TRBJ2-3	CASSLVVGGPTDTQYF	TGTGCCAGCAGCTTAGTTGTGGGAGGGCCGACAGATACGCAGTATTTT
NA	TRBV7-2	TRBD2	TRBJ2-5	CASRALGLADQETQYF	TGTGCCAGCAGAGCCCTTGGACTAGCGGACCAAGAGACCCAGTACTTC
NA	TRBV5-4	NA	TRBJ1-4	CASSLDSLSEKLFF	TGTGCCAGCAGCCTTGACAGTTTAAGTGAAAAACTGTTTTTT
NA	TRBV4-3	NA	TRBJ1-5	CASSQDPGNQPQHF	TGCGCCAGCAGCCAAGACCCGGGTAATCAGCCCCAGCATTTT
NA	TRBV6-5	NA	TRBJ2-7	CASTTRDNTYEQYF	TGTGCCAGCACCACCCGGGACAATACCTACGAGCAGTACTTC
NA	TRBV6-5	NA	TRBJ2-7	CASETGGSYEQYF	TGTGCCAGCGAGACAGGAGGATCCTACGAGCAGTACTTC
NA	TRBV19	NA	TRBJ2-3	CASSPQESTDTQYF	TGTGCCAGTAGTCCCCAAGAGAGCACAGATACGCAGTATTTT
NA	TRBV2	NA	TRBJ2-1	CASSEATKRFF	TGTGCCAGCAGTGAGGCAACTAAGAGGTTCTTC
NA	TRBV4-3	NA	TRBJ1-3	CASSQDPGIAGNTIYF	TGCGCCAGCAGCCAAGATCCGGGAATCGCCGGAAACACCATATATTTT
NA	TRBV9	TRBD2	TRBJ2-7	CASSEAKTSGKGYEQYF	TGTGCCAGCAGCGAAGCCAAGACTAGCGGGAAAGGCTACGAGCAGTACTTC
NA	TRBV9	NA	TRBJ2-3	CASSVGAGSSTDTQYF	TGTGCCAGCAGCGTAGGCGCGGGCTCTAGCACAGATACGCAGTATTTT
NA	TRBV7-9	NA	TRBJ2-7	CASSPRGTLYEQYF	TGTGCCAGCAGCCCTCGGGGGACTCTCTACGAGCAGTACTTC
NA	TRBV18	NA	TRBJ1-2	CASSPAGSGYTF	TGTGCCAGCTCACCTGCAGGGTCTGGCTACACCTTC
few	TRBV20-1	NA	TRBJ1-2	CSASKRGGYGYTF	TGCAGTGCTAGTAAACGCGGGGGCTATGGCTACACCTTC
NA	TRBV6-1	TRBD1	TRBJ1-2	CASSDRGNDGYTF	TGTGCCAGCAGTGACAGGGGGAATGATGGCTACACCTTC
NA	TRBV15	TRBD1	TRBJ2-7	CATSTLQGFLNEQYF	TGTGCCACCAGCACCCTACAGGGGTTCCTGAACGAGCAGTACTTC
once	TRBV6-6	NA	TRBJ2-1	CASSLGQLEGEQFF	TGTGCCAGCAGTTTAGGACAGCTAGAGGGGGAGCAGTTCTTC
few	TRBV5-1	TRBD1	TRBJ1-5	CASSGLQGRVQPQHF	TGCGCCAGCAGCGGCCTACAGGGGAGAGTGCAGCCCCAGCATTTT
NA	TRBV2	NA	TRBJ2-1	CASSSANEQFF	TGTGCCAGCAGCTCCGCGAATGAGCAGTTCTTC
few	TRBV2	TRBD1	TRBJ1-6	CASTGTGYDSPLHF	TGTGCCAGCACGGGGACAGGGTACGATTCACCCCTCCACTTT
NA	TRBV27	TRBD1	TRBJ2-7	CASSAPGDRGFYEQYF	TGTGCCAGCAGTGCCCCCGGGGACAGGGGTTTCTACGAGCAGTACTTC
NA	TRBV2	NA	TRBJ1-5	CSSSRSNNQPQHF	TGTTCCTCTTCACGGTCCAACAATCAGCCCCAGCATTTT
once	TRBV13	TRBD1	TRBJ1-1	CASSSGTDKEAFF	TGTGCCAGCAGCTCGGGGACAGACAAAGAAGCTTTCTTT
NA	TRBV7-6	TRBD2	TRBJ2-2	CASSLSREGAGELFF	TGTGCCAGCAGCTTAAGCCGGGAGGGGGCCGGGGAGCTGTTTTTT
NA	TRBV7-9	NA	TRBJ1-5	CASSFNSNQPQHF	TGTGCCAGCAGCTTTAATAGCAATCAGCCCCAGCATTTT
once	TRBV10-3	NA	TRBJ2-3	CAIKSDSGTDTQYF	TGTGCCATCAAATCTGATAGCGGTACAGATACGCAGTATTTT
NA	TRBV6-2/TRBV6-3	NA	TRBJ1-2	CASSYVGRGSYGYTF	TGTGCCAGCAGTTATGTGGGCAGGGGATCTTATGGCTACACCTTC
NA	TRBV6-1	TRBD2	TRBJ2-5	CASSEASGRVETQYF	TGTGCCAGCAGTGAAGCTAGCGGGAGAGTAGAGACCCAGTACTTC
NA	TRBV2	TRBD1	TRBJ2-1	CASNKQGATVHNEQFF	TGTGCCAGCAATAAACAGGGGGCGACGGTCCACAATGAGCAGTTCTTC
NA	TRBV27	TRBD1	TRBJ1-2	CASSPKPDRYHGYTF	TGTGCCAGCAGTCCAAAACCGGACAGGTACCATGGCTACACCTTC
NA	TRBV2	TRBD1	TRBJ1-2	CASTQGSYGYTF	TGTGCCAGCACACAGGGGAGCTATGGCTACACCTTC
NA	TRBV7-3	TRBD1	TRBJ1-2	CASSSTGGLGYTF	TGTGCCAGCAGCTCGACAGGGGGCCTTGGCTACACCTTC
NA	TRBV5-1	TRBD2	TRBJ2-7	CASSFKRSGGYEQYF	TGCGCCAGCAGCTTTAAGCGGTCGGGGGGCTACGAGCAGTACTTC
NA	TRBV27	TRBD1	TRBJ2-2	CASSFRDRVYTGELFF	TGTGCCAGCAGTTTTCGGGACAGGGTGTATACCGGGGAGCTGTTTTTT